Listed here are 5 T cell receptor beta chains from one sample, sequenced in a study of T cells in Graves' hyperthyroidism and ophthalmopathy. RNA transcripts provided the source from which TCR beta CDR3 regions were amplified. When the TCR CDR3 underwent first-round RT-PCR, the HTBI primer set was used. TCRdb reprocessed the multiplex PCR reads with MiXCR, giving one entry per CDR3 protein. Here the sample spans approximately 420,000 distinct CDR3 sequences, approximately 14% being singletons. The sample consisted of blood. The source is a woman younger than 30 with Graves' hyperthyroidism.

This clonotype was recorded at least ten times. The chain joins TRBV18 to TRBJ1-6; no firm D call. Germline-derived CDR1 and CDR2 are KGHSH and LQKENI. V lost 0 bases and J lost 5, with 8 bases in between. This CDR3 has 15 residues. CDR3 DNA: TGTGCCAGCTCACCACCCGGAACAGATAATTCACCCCTCCACTTT. Amino acids: CASSPPGTDNSPLHF.

This clonotype came up a few times. The junction differs from germline at one of its ends, possibly a read error. The chain combines TRBV20-1 with TRBJ1-2; D is ambiguous. Germline CDR1 reads DFQATT; CDR2 reads SNEGSKA (reference sequence). CDR3 length equals 12 residues. The CDR3 DNA is TGCAGTGCTAGACATTCCCGGGATGGCTACGCCTTC. Protein: CSARHSRDGYAF.

In the case of this clonotype: The CDR3 does not end in the conserved phenylalanine or tryptophan, so this is likely a read error. This rearrangement joins TRBV27 to TRBJ2-5, with 8 bases that match TRBD2. Per the germline V gene, CDR1 is MNHEY and CDR2 is SMNVEV (reference sequence). This CDR3 is 16 amino acids long. Losses at the gene ends were 2 bases for V and 3 bases for J; bases not matched to a gene: 8. This chain's CDR3 is CASSLMSGRGEETQYL. CDR3 DNA: TGTGCCAGCAGTTTAATGTCCGGGAGGGGAGAAGAGACCCAGTACCTC.

This clonotype was counted ten times or more. The rearrangement links TRBV7-6 to TRBJ1-6; no definite D call. The ends were cut back, 1 base at V and 6 bases at J, with 10 bases in the middle. CDR1 and CDR2 (germline): SGHVS, FNYEAQ. This CDR3 spans 15 amino acids. CDR3 DNA sequence: TGTGCCAGCAGCTTAGTTACCGGGAGTAATTCACCCCTCCACTTT. Translation gives CASSLVTGSNSPLHF.

This clonotype occurred many times. The chain has TRBV6-4 and TRBJ2-3; 10 bases fit TRBD1. Trimming cost V 3 bases and J 1 base; bases outside gene matches: 1. Germline values: CDR1 MRHNA, CDR2 SNTAGT. CDR3 size: 15 residues. CDR3 nucleotide sequence: TGTGCCAGCAGTGAAGGGACAGGGGGCACAGATACGCAGTATTTT. Translated: CASSEGTGGTDTQYF.